Shown below are 29 T cell receptor beta chains from a single sample sequenced in a study of cytomegalovirus exposure and HLA in healthy donors. PCR amplification relied on 60 Vbeta primers (plus 13 Jbeta primers). The table came from immunoSEQ multiplex PCR; TCRdb's copy has only in-frame clones and leaves some out. There are 150,000 to 200,000 clones in the sample; approximately 85% occur only once, and 9.3% lies in the top ten. Sequencing input: PBMCs. These receptors were taken from a man younger than 35 in good health and CMV-seropositive.

This chain uses TRBV5-5 with TRBJ1-1; D is perhaps TRBD1 (6 bases). Germline V gene data show CDR1 as SGHKS and CDR2 as YYEKEE (reference sequence). CDR3 length: 13 amino acids. Trimming took off 4 bases at V and 5 bases at J, with 12 bases between the two ends. In nucleotides, the CDR3 is TGTGCCAGCAGCCAACTCAGGGGTACTGAAGCTTTCTTT. It is translated as CASSQLRGTEAFF.

The CDR3, as DNA: TGTGCCAGCAGCTTAGCCTCCGGGTCGGGAGAGACCCAGTACTTC. Amino acid sequence: CASSLASGSGETQYF. The chain couples TRBV7-9 to TRBJ2-5, with no clear D. CDR3 size: 15 residues. The V gene's germline CDR1 is SEHNR and CDR2 FQNEAQ (reference sequence). The ends were cut back, 0 bases at V and 4 bases at J, with 12 bases in the middle.

The chain couples TRBV19 to TRBJ2-1; D possibly corresponds to TRBD2 (5 bases). The CDR3 has 13 amino acids. In germline, CDR1 is LNHDA, CDR2 SQIVND (reference sequence). V gave up 5 bases and J gave up 7 bases, with 12 bases separating them. This CDR3 is CASSPVAGNEQFF. For the CDR3, the DNA is TGTGCCAGTAGTCCAGTGGCGGGTAATGAGCAGTTCTTC.

The V gene is TRBV30, the J gene TRBJ1-2, with 9 bases that match TRBD1. V dropped 3 bases and J dropped 6; count of bases not matched to a gene: 17. The CDR3 loop spans 17 amino acids. Germline V CDR1 and CDR2: GTSNPN, SVGIG (reference sequence). The CDR3 is CAWRKPSPRTGENGYTF. The CDR3 nucleotides read TGTGCCTGGAGGAAACCCTCCCCGAGGACAGGGGAAAATGGCTACACCTTC.

The chain employs TRBV7-9 and TRBJ1-1; D may be TRBD1 (5 bases). The germline V gene encodes CDR1 SEHNR and CDR2 FQNEAQ (reference sequence). This CDR3 comprises 16 residues. Trimming shortened V by 1 base and J by 4 bases, and 16 bases separated the two germline ends. CDR3: CASSLVRVGSRTEAFF. DNA of the CDR3: TGTGCCAGCAGCTTAGTCAGGGTAGGGTCACGCACTGAAGCTTTCTTT. Complete variable domain (other parts from reference TRBV7-9 and TRBJ1-1): DTGVSQNPRHKITKRGQNVTFRCDPISEHNRLYWYRQTLGQGPEFLTYFQNEAQLEKSRLLSDRFSAERPKGSFSTLEIQRTEQGDSAMYLCASSLVRVGSRTEAFFGQGTRLTVV.

A few counts support this clone. The CDR3 coding sequence is TGTGCCAGCAATGGGGAGGGGCTGGAAAAACTGTTTTTT. The encoded protein is CASNGEGLEKLFF. The rearrangement uses TRBV2 and TRBJ1-4; D may be TRBD1 (5 bases). Trimming took 7 bases from V and 8 from J, leaving 14 bases between them. From germline, CDR1 is SNHLY and CDR2 FYNNEI. This CDR3 has 13 amino acids.

The chain uses TRBV4-1 and TRBJ1-2; D is undetermined. Trimming pared 1 base from V and 8 bases from J, leaving 11 bases between. The CDR3 contains 13 residues. Germline-derived CDR1 and CDR2 are MGHRA and YSYEKL. The chain's CDR3 is CASSQAGLVGYTF. The CDR3 bases are TGCGCCAGCAGCCAAGCCGGGTTAGTCGGCTACACCTTC.

The J gene is TRBJ2-3, the V gene TRBV5-1, with D unclear. CDR1 is SGHRS, CDR2 YFSETQ, per germline. There are 14 residues in the CDR3. Between the trimmed V and J ends, which lost 0 bases and 1 base, there was a span of 6 bases. CDR3 amino acids: CASSLDPGTDTQYF. The DNA for the CDR3 is TGCGCCAGCAGCTTGGATCCTGGCACAGATACGCAGTATTTT.

The V gene is TRBV9, the J gene TRBJ1-3, with D unresolved. Germline CDR1 is SGDLS and CDR2 is YYNGEE. Trimming shortened V by 0 bases and J by 8 bases, and 9 bases separated the two germline ends. The CDR3 is 13 residues long. The chain's CDR3 is CASSVEIVDTIYF. CDR3 sequence (DNA): TGTGCCAGCAGCGTAGAAATAGTAGACACCATATATTTT.

As concerns this clone: Other DNA sequences within the sample encode an identical CDR3. This rearrangement joins TRBV10-3 to TRBJ2-7; TRBD1 agrees at 9 bases. Trimming removed 6 bases from V and 5 bases from J; junction bases left unmatched: 8. The CDR3 runs to 14 residues. Germline values: CDR1 ENHRY, CDR2 SYGVKD. The CDR3 spells CAIRGGQGRDEQYF. CDR3 coding DNA: TGTGCCATCAGGGGGGGACAGGGTCGAGACGAGCAGTACTTC.

The chain has TRBV7-2 and TRBJ2-3; perhaps TRBD2 as D (7 bases). CDR1 and CDR2 (germline): SGHTA, FQGNSA. Trimming pared 7 bases from V and 2 bases from J, leaving 19 bases between. This CDR3 spans 16 amino acids. CDR3 bases: TGTGCCAGCACTTATGGAGGGGGGGGGTACACAGATACGCAGTATTTT. Translating it yields CASTYGGGGYTDTQYF.

For this clone: Mismatch with germline at one junction end may stem from a read error. The V gene is TRBV7-7, the J gene TRBJ2-5; 8 nucleotides line up with TRBD2. Germline loops: CDR1 SSHAT, CDR2 FNYEAQ (reference sequence). This CDR3 region has 15 residues. The CDR3 loop reads CASSERSGGIETQYF. CDR3 DNA: TGTGCTAGCAGCGAAAGGAGCGGGGGCATAGAGACCCAGTACTTC.

The chain couples TRBV2 to TRBJ2-7; 8 bases line up with TRBD1. The germline CDR1 and CDR2 sequences are SNHLY and FYNNEI. The CDR3 runs to 16 residues. V trimming: 5 bases; J trimming: 5 bases; junction bases outside the gene matches: 14. The CDR3 region is CASSQAGQGDWDEQYF. The DNA of the CDR3 is TGTGCCAGCAGTCAGGCTGGACAGGGAGACTGGGACGAGCAGTACTTC.

This sequence joins TRBV27 and TRBJ1-6; possible D gene TRBD1, 5 bases. CDR3 length: 16 residues. Deletions cut 5 bases from V and 7 bases from J, with 18 bases between. Germline loops: CDR1 MNHEY, CDR2 SMNVEV (reference sequence). CDR3 amino acids: CASSPRPTALNSPLHF. The CDR3 DNA reads as TGTGCCAGCAGTCCACGCCCGACAGCTCTAAATTCACCCCTCCACTTT.

The rearrangement links TRBV28 to TRBJ2-3; 12 bases map to TRBD2. The CDR3 has 14 residues. Trimming cost V 6 bases and J 6 bases; bases outside gene matches: 4. Germline V gene sequence: CDR1 MDHEN, CDR2 SYDVKM. CDR3 residues: CASRRLAGVDTQYF. CDR3 DNA: TGTGCCAGCAGGCGACTAGCGGGGGTGGATACGCAGTATTTT.

The V call is TRBV21-1, the J call TRBJ1-1; TRBD1 was called by the table and not checked on the DNA. TRBV21-1 is given as a pseudogene. CDR3 size: 17 residues. The CDR3: CASSNQKIGGFGTEAFF. In DNA, the CDR3 is TGTGCCAGCAGCAATCAAAAGATTGGGGGCTTCGGCACTGAAGCTTTCTTT.

J is TRBJ1-5 and V is TRBV18; 7 bases agree with TRBD1. J was trimmed by 7 bases and V by 3 bases; bases with no gene match: 6. This CDR3 comprises 14 residues. Germline lookup yields CDR1 KGHSH and CDR2 LQKENI. The CDR3, as DNA: TGTGCCAGCTCACCCGACAGGGCTAAGCAGCCCCAGCATTTT. It encodes CASSPDRAKQPQHF.

The gene calls are TRBV6-6 and TRBJ2-7, with TRBD2 matching over 12 bases. Germline V CDR1 and CDR2: MNHNY, SVGAGI (reference sequence). V lost 5 bases to trimming and J lost 0 bases; unmatched junction nucleotides: 5. The CDR3 spans 16 residues. CDR3 loop: CASSLLAGGSSYEQYF. The CDR3 DNA reads TGTGCCAGCAGTCTGCTAGCGGGGGGGAGCTCCTACGAGCAGTACTTC.

The rearrangement joins TRBV27 to TRBJ1-1; TRBD1 aligns across 8 bases. CDR3 size: 15 residues. Trimming removed 5 bases from V and 2 bases from J; junction bases left unmatched: 7. The germline gives CDR1 MNHEY, CDR2 SMNVEV (reference sequence). The CDR3 nucleotides are TGTGCCAGCAGTCCCGGACAGGGTTTCAACACTGAAGCTTTCTTT. Translated: CASSPGQGFNTEAFF.

The CDR3 sequence: CASTDSAEAFF. The CDR3 region has the DNA TGTGCCAGCACCGACTCTGCTGAAGCTTTCTTT. The chain links TRBV6-5 to TRBJ1-1; no clear D. Germline CDR1 is MNHEY and CDR2 is SVGAGI. Trimming cost V 7 bases and J 6 bases, with 9 bases left between them. There are 11 residues in the CDR3.

A few counts support this clone. This chain links TRBV18 with TRBJ1-3, with D unclear. Germline CDR1 reads KGHSH; CDR2 reads LQKENI. The CDR3 has 19 amino acids. Trimming cost V 2 bases and J 0 bases, with 20 bases left between them. The chain's CDR3 is CASSPSAVSAARSGNTIYF. CDR3 coding DNA: TGTGCCAGCTCACCATCCGCGGTTTCGGCAGCTCGCTCTGGAAACACCATATATTTT.

This clone was detected only once. The chain carries TRBV5-6 and TRBJ2-3; 9 bases are a match to TRBD2. After removal of 4 bases from V and 5 bases from J, the junction contained 11 bases not matched to a gene. Germline V lookup: CDR1 SGHDT, CDR2 YYEEEE. The CDR3 runs to 16 residues. The CDR3 DNA reads TGTGCCAGCAGCCCACCGGGACTAGCCTACCAAGATACGCAGTATTTT. This translates into CASSPPGLAYQDTQYF.

The CDR3 sequence is CSAAHSSYEQYF. The CDR3, as DNA: TGCAGCGCAGCACACAGCTCCTACGAGCAGTACTTC. The gene calls are TRBV29-1 and TRBJ2-7; no firm D call. CDR1 is SQVTM and CDR2 is ANQGSEA in the germline V gene. V lost 7 bases and J lost 0, with 10 bases in between. This CDR3 region has 12 residues.

The chain employs TRBV11-1 and TRBJ2-6; the match to TRBD1 covers 8 bases. Unmatched junction bases numbered 12, after V lost 8 bases and J lost 0 bases. The CDR3 spans 18 residues. Germline CDR1 SGHAT, CDR2 FQDESV (reference sequence). CDR3 protein: CASPEHGQGPSGANVLTF. The CDR3 DNA sequence: TGTGCCAGCCCCGAGCACGGACAGGGCCCCTCTGGGGCCAACGTCCTGACTTTC.

This clone was observed once. The same CDR3 also results from other DNA sequences found in this sample. The J gene is TRBJ1-6, the V gene TRBV4-1; TRBD1 is a possible D gene (6 bases). There are 17 residues in the CDR3. V shed 1 base and J shed 4 bases, with 14 bases lying between them. Per germline, CDR1 MGHRA and CDR2 YSYEKL. CDR3 protein: CASSQGFSDSYNSPLHF. The CDR3 coding sequence is TGCGCCAGCAGCCAAGGTTTCTCGGACAGTTATAATTCACCCCTCCACTTT.

The chain uses TRBV19 and TRBJ2-1; a weak D match, TRBD1 (6 bases). Germline CDR1 reads LNHDA; CDR2 reads SQIVND (reference sequence). There are 15 residues in the CDR3. Trimming left V 5 bases short and J 10 bases short, with 21 bases between. The CDR3 coding sequence is TGTGCCAGTAGTCCCGGGTCGGTTTGGACAGCCGAGCAGTTCTTC. It encodes CASSPGSVWTAEQFF.

The chain links TRBV7-6 to TRBJ2-3; 8 bases match TRBD1. The CDR3 has 14 residues. Germline CDR1 is SGHVS and CDR2 is FNYEAQ. The ends lost 2 bases at V and 5 bases at J; junction bases unmatched: 3. The CDR3 spells CASSLRDRGDTQYF. Written as DNA, the CDR3 is TGTGCCAGCAGCTTAAGAGACAGGGGAGATACGCAGTATTTT.

V is TRBV6-5 and J is TRBJ2-5; D is perhaps TRBD1 (5 bases). V gave up 6 bases and J gave up 5 bases, with 16 bases separating them. Germline V gene data show CDR1 as MNHEY and CDR2 as SVGAGI. This CDR3 is 14 amino acids long. CDR3 coding DNA: TGTGCCAGCAGCAGACAGCCGACCAAGGAGACCCAGTACTTC. It codes for CASSRQPTKETQYF.

This clone was detected a few times. V and J are TRBV6-1 and TRBJ2-2; D is unresolved. The CDR3 runs 14 residues. V was trimmed by 6 bases and J by 4 bases, leaving 12 bases between them. The germline CDR1 and CDR2 sequences are MNHNS and SASEGT. Written as DNA, the CDR3 is TGTGCCAGCAGGGATGGGCCCGCCACCGGGGAGCTGTTTTTT. Translating it yields CASRDGPATGELFF.